This TCR beta chain was captured in a study of cytomegalovirus exposure and HLA in healthy donors. Study-level points and caveats: 164 TCR beta chains were listed as cytomegalovirus-associated.

To note about this clone: Its antigen is still unknown.

Measured with immunoSEQ multiplex PCR; TCRdb has only the in-frame clones, and not every one. Found here are around 220,000 clones, roughly 88% of them singletons; the top ten hold over 11%. This clonotype was sampled from a woman aged 30 to 39 in good health and CMV-seropositive. The source material was PBMCs.

The CDR3 here is CASTLTGRGATNEKLFF. The CDR3 DNA is TGCGCCAGCACCTTAACGGGAAGAGGAGCAACTAATGAAAAACTGTTTTTT. The V gene is TRBV5-1, the J gene TRBJ1-4; no clear D gene. Germline V gives CDR1 SGHRS, CDR2 YFSETQ. V lost 6 bases and J 0 bases, leaving 18 bases between the germline ends. CDR3 length: 17 residues.